The 29 T cell receptor beta chains given below trace back to one sample, sequenced in a study of T cells in Graves' hyperthyroidism and ophthalmopathy. Amplified TCR beta CDR3 regions came from RNA transcripts. Using the HTBI primer set, a first-round RT-PCR was run on the TCR CDR3. TCRdb passed the multiplex PCR reads through MiXCR, listing each CDR3 protein once. The sample comprises around 700,000 distinct CDR3 sequences, around 40% of which are singletons, and roughly 30% rests with the top ten. Sequencing used blood. The receptors shown here come from a woman aged 40 to 55 with Graves' hyperthyroidism.

J is TRBJ1-6 and V is TRBV20-1, with D maybe TRBD1 (5 bases). Looked up from germline, CDR1 is DFQATT and CDR2 is SNEGSKA (reference sequence). The CDR3 is made up of 13 amino acids. V lost 6 bases to trimming and J lost 7 bases, with 13 bases between them. CDR3 region: CSASSGWNSPLHF. DNA for the CDR3: TGCAGTGCAAGCTCAGGGTGGAATTCACCCCTCCACTTT.

The CDR3 region has the DNA TGTGCCAGCAGTTTAAGATTACATGAAGCTTTCTTT. It is translated as CASSLRLHEAFF. The chain combines TRBV12-3 or TRBV12-4 with TRBJ1-1; D is unclear. The V end lost 2 bases, the J end lost 7 bases, and 8 bases lay between the germline ends. The CDR3 is made up of 12 amino acids.

V usage is TRBV7-9 and J usage is TRBJ2-5; 8 bases agree with TRBD2. Germline V gene lookup returns CDR1 SEHNR and CDR2 FQNEAQ (reference sequence). This CDR3 comprises 14 residues. V gave up 6 bases and J gave up 6 bases; unmatched junction bases: 9. DNA for the CDR3: TGTGCCAGCAGTTTTGCGGGGGGTATGAAGACCCAGTACTTC. As protein: CASSFAGGMKTQYF.

This clonotype was detected a few times. The rearrangement uses TRBV6-5 and TRBJ1-1; D is undetermined. Germline V gene lookup returns CDR1 MNHEY and CDR2 SVGAGI. CDR3 size: 13 residues. V was cut by 5 bases and J by 8 bases, with 15 bases left in between. CDR3 amino acids: CASSQSPLVEAFF. The CDR3 DNA sequence: TGTGCCAGCAGTCAAAGTCCTTTGGTCGAAGCTTTCTTT.

The chain joins TRBV6-2 or TRBV6-3 to TRBJ2-5; 7 bases are a match to TRBD2. With 8 bases clipped from V and 0 bases from J, the junction kept 9 bases outside the gene matches. From germline, CDR1 is MNHEY and CDR2 SVGEGT. The CDR3 totals 15 residues. The DNA of the CDR3 is TGTGCCAGCGCTGAGCGGGGTTGGTACCAAGAGACCCAGTACTTC. It yields the protein CASAERGWYQETQYF.

This clonotype was picked up many times. The V call is TRBV9, the J call TRBJ1-3; 8 bases are a match to TRBD1. CDR1 is SGDLS and CDR2 is YYNGEE in the germline V gene. The V segment lost 4 bases and the J segment 4 bases; nucleotides outside the gene matches: 7. The CDR3 is made up of 15 amino acids. Here the CDR3 DNA reads TGTGCCAGCAGCCGGGGACAGGAGTCAGGAAACACCATATATTTT. Translation: CASSRGQESGNTIYF.

The sample holds many counts of this clonotype. At one of its ends the junction is not consistent with the germline gene, which may arise from a read error. This sequence joins TRBV7-7 and TRBJ2-7; a possible D gene is TRBD2 (5 bases). The CDR3 sequence is 13 residues long. Germline V gives CDR1 SSHAT, CDR2 FNYEAQ (reference sequence). CDR3 in amino acids: CASSSGGGYEQYF. CDR3 DNA sequence: TGTGCTAGCAGCTCCGGAGGAGGCTACGAGCAGTACTTC.

As to this clonotype: A much bigger clone sits one base away, suggesting this may be a read error. This chain uses TRBV20-1 with TRBJ2-7; no clear D. This CDR3 has 11 amino acids. Germline V lookup: CDR1 DFQATT, CDR2 SNEGSKA (reference sequence). This chain's CDR3 is CSAKLTYEQCF. As DNA, the CDR3 is TGCAGTGCTAAACTGACCTACGAGCAGTGCTTC.

This clonotype has ten or more counts. This rearrangement joins TRBV12-3 or TRBV12-4 to TRBJ1-5; 8 bases align to TRBD1. The length of the CDR3 is 14 residues. The V segment lost 6 bases and the J segment 4 bases; nucleotides outside the gene matches: 5. CDR3 sequence: CASSRRTGNQPQHF. Written as DNA, the CDR3 is TGTGCCAGCAGCCGTAGGACAGGGAATCAGCCCCAGCATTTT.

This clonotype appeared many times. This chain links TRBV7-2 with TRBJ2-5; D possibly corresponds to TRBD2 (5 bases). V was pared by 2 bases and J by 5 bases, with 12 bases between. CDR1 SGHTA and CDR2 FQGNSA come from the germline V gene. CDR3 length equals 14 residues. The CDR3 DNA reads TGTGCCAGCAGCTTAACTGGAGGACCCGAGACCCAGTACTTC. Amino acids: CASSLTGGPETQYF.

This clonotype has more than one count but fewer than ten. This chain links TRBV15 with TRBJ1-2; no clear D. Germline V CDR1 and CDR2: LNHNV, YYDKDF (reference sequence). Trimming stripped 2 bases from V and 8 bases from J, with 18 bases between. This CDR3 comprises 15 residues. The CDR3 protein is CATSRFRAPGHGYTF. The CDR3 DNA sequence: TGTGCCACCAGCAGATTCCGGGCCCCTGGTCACGGCTACACCTTC. Based on the CDR3 plus reference TRBV15 and TRBJ1-2, the full variable domain is DAMVIQNPRYQVTQFGKPVTLSCSQTLNHNVMYWYQQKSSQAPKLLFHYYDKDFNNEADTPDNFQSRRPNTSFCFLDIRSPGLGDTAMYLCATSRFRAPGHGYTFGSGTRLTVV.

This clonotype occurred many times. The DNA of the CDR3 is TGTGCCAGTATGTGGACCGACGGTCAGCCCCAGCATTTT. This codes for CASMWTDGQPQHF. The V call is TRBV19, the J call TRBJ1-5; unclear D gene. Trimming left V 7 bases short and J 6 bases short, with 13 bases between. This CDR3 has 13 amino acids. Germline V lookup: CDR1 LNHDA, CDR2 SQIVND (reference sequence).

The rearrangement uses TRBV12-3 or TRBV12-4 and TRBJ1-2, with D tentatively TRBD1 (5 bases). Trimming took off 7 bases at V and 5 bases at J, with 17 bases between the two ends. The CDR3 length is 14 residues. The CDR3 coding sequence is TGTGCCAGCACCTCACTGGGGCGCGGTTATGGCTACACCTTC. Protein product: CASTSLGRGYGYTF.

This clonotype has at least ten counts. Mismatch with germline at one junction end may stem from a read error. This rearrangement joins TRBV7-9 to TRBJ2-7; TRBD2 matches at 11 bases. The CDR3 covers 15 residues. Looked up from germline, CDR1 is SEHNR and CDR2 is FQNEAQ (reference sequence). The chain's CDR3 is CASSPGTSGIYEQYF. The CDR3 coding sequence is TGCGCCAGCAGCCCCGGGACTAGCGGAATCTACGAGCAGTACTTC.

This clonotype showed up just once. The germline gene is not matched at one end of the junction; a read error may be the cause. This sequence joins TRBV20-1 and TRBJ2-5; D unresolved. CDR1 and CDR2 (germline): DFQATT, SNEGSKA (reference sequence). The CDR3 has 14 amino acids. The DNA of the CDR3 is TGCAGTGCTAGAGATAGTCATGGGGAAGAGACCCAGTGCTTC. Its translation: CSARDSHGEETQCF.

Concerning this clonotype: This may be a read error, as it is one base from a much larger clone. V and J are TRBV25-1 and TRBJ1-5; 8 positions agree with TRBD1. Germline values: CDR1 MGHDK, CDR2 SYGVNS. The CDR3 consists of 14 residues. Trimming cost V 6 bases and J 5 bases; bases outside gene matches: 6. The CDR3 coding sequence is TGTGCCAGCAGAGCAGGGGGCGGCGATCAGCCCCAGCATTTT. Translation gives CASRAGGGDQPQHF.

A word on this clonotype: This may arise from a read error, as a much more abundant clone is one base away. Since the CDR3 does not end with the conserved phenylalanine or tryptophan, this likely comes from a read error. This rearrangement joins TRBV10-3 to TRBJ2-7, with 8 bases that match TRBD2. After removal of 9 bases from V and 6 bases from J, the junction contained 13 bases not matched to a gene. The CDR3 is 14 residues long. CDR1 ENHRY and CDR2 SYGVKD come from the germline V gene. The CDR3 region is CAMRAGGRLSEQYL. The CDR3 nucleotides are TGTGCCATGAGAGCCGGCGGGAGGCTTTCCGAGCAGTACCTC.

V gene TRBV7-9 combines with J gene TRBJ2-7; D remains ambiguous. This CDR3 region has 14 residues. V was shortened by 5 bases and J by 2 bases, with 13 bases between the two germline ends. The germline gives CDR1 SEHNR, CDR2 FQNEAQ (reference sequence). The CDR3 loop is CASSPLGSAYEQYF. Written as DNA, the CDR3 is TGTGCCAGCAGCCCTTTAGGCTCCGCCTACGAGCAGTACTTC. Full variable domain (missing parts from reference TRBV7-9 and TRBJ2-7): DTGVSQNPRHKITKRGQNVTFRCDPISEHNRLYWYRQTLGQGPEFLTYFQNEAQLEKSRLLSDRFSAERPKGSFSTLEIQRTEQGDSAMYLCASSPLGSAYEQYFGPGTRLTVT.

This clonotype has more than one count but fewer than ten. The genes are TRBV10-3 and TRBJ2-3, with D uncertain. In germline, CDR1 is ENHRY, CDR2 SYGVKD. CDR3 length equals 13 residues. Trimming left V 4 bases short and J 2 bases short, with 7 bases between. The chain's CDR3 is CAISGTITDTQYF. The DNA for the CDR3 is TGTGCCATCAGTGGTACGATCACAGATACGCAGTATTTT.

The rearrangement links TRBV12-5 to TRBJ1-1; D might be TRBD1 (6 bases). Germline loops: CDR1 LGHNT, CDR2 FRNRAP. The CDR3 runs 16 residues. V shed 9 bases and J shed 0 bases, with 20 bases lying between them. The CDR3 region is CASRGTLSSMNTEAFF. CDR3 nucleotides: TGTGCTAGCCGCGGGACACTTTCTTCTATGAACACTGAAGCTTTCTTT.

This chain uses TRBV19 with TRBJ1-1; D is unclear. Trimming took off 0 bases at V and 3 bases at J, with 8 bases between the two ends. Germline CDR1 is LNHDA and CDR2 is SQIVND (reference sequence). The CDR3 loop spans 14 amino acids. In DNA form, the CDR3 reads TGTGCCAGTAGTATAGACCTGGGTCACACTGAAGCTTTCTTT. Translation gives CASSIDLGHTEAFF.

J is TRBJ1-5 and V is TRBV5-1; D call uncertain. Trimming took off 0 bases at V and 0 bases at J, with 4 bases between the two ends. This CDR3 region has 14 residues. Germline CDR1 and CDR2: SGHRS and YFSETQ. The CDR3 nucleotides are TGCGCCAGCAGCTTGGACAGTAGCAATCAGCCCCAGCATTTT. This codes for CASSLDSSNQPQHF.

The V and J genes are TRBV7-6 and TRBJ2-5, with D tentatively TRBD2 (5 bases). The germline gives CDR1 SGHVS, CDR2 FNYEAQ. There are 15 residues in the CDR3. V was clipped by 2 bases and J by 5 bases, with 15 bases between them. CDR3 amino acids: CASSLTQAGGETQYF. CDR3 DNA sequence: TGTGCCAGCAGCTTAACCCAAGCTGGCGGGGAGACCCAGTACTTC.

The chain links TRBV5-8 to TRBJ1-4; TRBD1 aligns across 8 bases. There are 15 residues in the CDR3. The V and J ends lost 4 bases and 7 bases, in that order; junction bases with no gene match: 9. Germline lookup yields CDR1 SGHTS and CDR2 YDEGEE. The chain's CDR3 is CASSPNRGIGEKLFF. CDR3 nucleotides: TGTGCCAGCAGCCCCAACAGGGGGATTGGTGAAAAACTGTTTTTT.

This clonotype was detected a few times. The rearrangement uses TRBV2 and TRBJ2-2; D remains unclear. The ends were cut back, 10 bases at V and 0 bases at J, with 12 bases in the middle. In germline, CDR1 is SNHLY, CDR2 FYNNEI. This CDR3 is built from 14 residues. CDR3 DNA: TGTGCCACCCAAGCAGGACCGAACACCGGGGAGCTGTTTTTT. Translated, it gives CATQAGPNTGELFF.

This chain connects TRBV15 to TRBJ2-7; D call uncertain. The germline V gene has CDR1 LNHNV and CDR2 YYDKDF (reference sequence). The CDR3 spans 17 residues. Trimming cost V 0 bases and J 5 bases, with 20 bases left between them. CDR3 protein: CATSRDFLWANAHEQYF. In DNA, the CDR3 is TGTGCCACCAGCAGAGATTTTTTATGGGCGAATGCCCACGAGCAGTACTTC.

The V and J genes are TRBV7-2 and TRBJ2-7, with unresolved D. Deletions cut 6 bases from V and 2 bases from J, with 17 bases between. Looked up from germline, CDR1 is SGHTA and CDR2 is FQGNSA. This CDR3 is 15 amino acids long. DNA for the CDR3: TGTGCCAGCAGTTACTCGTCTTCCCTGGCCTACGAGCAGTACTTC. Translated, it gives CASSYSSSLAYEQYF.

The J gene is TRBJ1-1, the V gene TRBV29-1; possible D gene TRBD1, 5 bases. This CDR3 spans 13 amino acids. The germline CDR1 and CDR2 sequences are SQVTM and ANQGSEA. In DNA form, the CDR3 reads TGCACGGCGGGGGAATCGTCCTACAATGAGCAGTTCTTT. Its translation: CTAGESSYNEQFF.

This clonotype has a count of ten or more. The gene calls are TRBV29-1 and TRBJ2-2; 7 bases match TRBD2. V was pared by 3 bases and J by 2 bases, with 3 bases of the junction left unmatched. This CDR3 comprises 14 residues. Germline V gene sequence: CDR1 SQVTM, CDR2 ANQGSEA. The CDR3 spells CSVEASGNTGELFF. CDR3 nucleotide sequence: TGCAGCGTTGAGGCTAGCGGTAACACCGGGGAGCTGTTTTTT.